The T cell receptor beta chain under discussion was sequenced for a study of T cells expressing NK-cell markers. Study-wide findings and caveats: There were several donors in whom these clonotypes also led the CD3+CD56-NKG2C+ fraction. The share of CD8+ T cells held by dominant NKG2C+ clonotypes was about 1.0-7.5% in roughly 6 donors.

To note about this clonotype: Antigen unknown.

TCRdb processed the 5' RACE reads again and assigns one entry to each CDR3 protein, with no DNA. The table lists approximately 170,000 distinct CDR3 sequences. Input material: blood T cells: a sorted CD56 or NKG2C T cell subset, CD4+ or CD8+ T cells, or bulk PBMC T cells (not recorded which). The sequence was collected from a man aged 18 to 70 in good health.

CDR3 residues: CASSPDYRETQYF. The chain couples TRBV7-6 to TRBJ2-5; the D call from TCRdb, TRBD2, cannot be confirmed without DNA. Germline lookup yields CDR1 SGHVS and CDR2 FNYEAQ. The CDR3 contains 13 residues. The whole variable domain, filled in from reference TRBV7-6 and TRBJ2-5, reads GAGVSQSPRYKVTKRGQDVALRCDPISGHVSLYWYRQALGQGPEFLTYFNYEAQQDKSGLPNDRFSAERPEGSISTLTIQRTEQRDSAMYRCASSPDYRETQYFGPGTRLLVL.